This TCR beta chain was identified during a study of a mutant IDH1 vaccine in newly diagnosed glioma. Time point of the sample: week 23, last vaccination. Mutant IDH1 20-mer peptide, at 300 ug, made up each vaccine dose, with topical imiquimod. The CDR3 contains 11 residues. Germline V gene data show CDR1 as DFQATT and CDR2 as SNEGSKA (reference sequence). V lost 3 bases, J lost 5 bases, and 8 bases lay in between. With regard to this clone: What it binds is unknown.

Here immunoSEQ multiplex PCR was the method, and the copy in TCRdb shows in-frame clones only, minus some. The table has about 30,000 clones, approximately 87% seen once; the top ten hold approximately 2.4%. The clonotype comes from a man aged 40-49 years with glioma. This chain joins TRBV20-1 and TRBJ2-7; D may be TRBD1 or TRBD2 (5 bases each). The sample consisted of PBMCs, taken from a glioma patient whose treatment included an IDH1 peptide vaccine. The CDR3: CSASRGDEQYF. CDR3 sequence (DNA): TGCAGTGCTAGTAGGGGAGACGAGCAGTACTTC.